This is a list of T cell receptor beta chains from one sample in a study of PD-1 blockade in classical Hodgkin lymphoma. Sequencing used immunoSEQ multiplex PCR; TCRdb keeps in-frame clones, though not all of them. The table shows almost 85,000 clones, with around 86% occurring only once. Sequences were derived from peripheral blood mononuclear cells (PBMCs), sampled at baseline. The receptors derive from a human donor with classical Hodgkin lymphoma. Both conserved end residues are part of each CDR3. D genes are given only for firm matches. Size tells how often a clone was seen (once, few, many) or the class of an expanded clone, and some rows leave it out.

>TRBJ1-1|NA|TRBV10-2|few
TGCGCCAGCAGCCTCGCCCTGAACACTGAAGCTTTCTTT
CASSLALNTEAFF
>TRBJ2-1|TRBD2|TRBV7-2|NA
TGTGCCAGCAGCTTAGTTTCCTGGGAGGGTGAGCAGTTCTTC
CASSLVSWEGEQFF
>TRBJ2-2|TRBD2|TRBV28|NA
TGTGCCAGCAGTTTAAGTCCTAGCGGGAGGCCTAACACCGGGGAGCTGTTTTTT
CASSLSPSGRPNTGELFF
>TRBJ1-2|TRBD1|TRBV19|NA
TGTGCCAGTAGTATATCGGGACAGGGGATGCGAGGCTACACCTTC
CASSISGQGMRGYTF
>TRBJ1-5|NA|TRBV2|NA
TGTGCCAGCAGTGAACAGGGTAGCAATCAGCCCCAGCATTTT
CASSEQGSNQPQHF
>TRBJ1-4|NA|TRBV4-3|few
TGCGCCAGCAGCCTGGAGACAACTAATGAAAAACTGTTTTTT
CASSLETTNEKLFF
>TRBJ2-2|NA|TRBV23-1|NA
TGCGCCAGCAGTCAATCGACGCCGCCCGACACCGGGGAGCTGTTTTTT
CASSQSTPPDTGELFF
>TRBJ2-5|NA|TRBV19|NA
TGTGCCAGTAGTAAAACGGGGACCCAGTACTTC
CASSKTGTQYF
>TRBJ1-5|NA|TRBV18|NA
TGTGCCAGCTCACCCGCTTTTAACAATCAGCCCCAGCATTTT
CASSPAFNNQPQHF
>TRBJ2-1|NA|TRBV19|NA
TGTGCCAGTAGAGGATACTCCTACAATGAGCAGTTCTTC
CASRGYSYNEQFF
>TRBJ1-5|NA|TRBV6-6|NA
TGTGCCAGCAGTAACGGGGCAGGGGCCCAGCATTTT
CASSNGAGAQHF
>TRBJ2-7|NA|TRBV29-1|few
TGCAGCGTTAGGGACGGATCCTACGAGCAGTACTTC
CSVRDGSYEQYF
>TRBJ2-2|NA|TRBV5-6|NA
TGTGCCAGCAGCTTGGGTCTAGTGCGGGGTGCCGGGGAGCTGTTTTTT
CASSLGLVRGAGELFF
>TRBJ2-1|NA|TRBV30|NA
TGTGCCTACTACAGGACTACTTCCTACAATGAGCAGTTCTTC
CAYYRTTSYNEQFF
>TRBJ2-3|TRBD2|TRBV5-1|NA
TGCGCCAGCAGCTTGTTTGGGAGGGGAAGCACAGATACGCAGTATTTT
CASSLFGRGSTDTQYF
>TRBJ2-7|TRBD2|TRBV28|NA
TGTGCCAGCAGTCCCATCCCCCTAGCGGGAGACAGCGCCTACGAGCAGTACTTC
CASSPIPLAGDSAYEQYF
>TRBJ2-7|TRBD2|TRBV30|few
TGTGCCTGGAGTCGCGGGGGAAGCGGGAGGTCGTTCGAGCAGTACTTC
CAWSRGGSGRSFEQYF
>TRBJ1-4|TRBD1|TRBV5-4|NA
TGTGCCAGCAGCTTGGAAACAGGGGGTGAAAAACTGTTTTTT
CASSLETGGEKLFF